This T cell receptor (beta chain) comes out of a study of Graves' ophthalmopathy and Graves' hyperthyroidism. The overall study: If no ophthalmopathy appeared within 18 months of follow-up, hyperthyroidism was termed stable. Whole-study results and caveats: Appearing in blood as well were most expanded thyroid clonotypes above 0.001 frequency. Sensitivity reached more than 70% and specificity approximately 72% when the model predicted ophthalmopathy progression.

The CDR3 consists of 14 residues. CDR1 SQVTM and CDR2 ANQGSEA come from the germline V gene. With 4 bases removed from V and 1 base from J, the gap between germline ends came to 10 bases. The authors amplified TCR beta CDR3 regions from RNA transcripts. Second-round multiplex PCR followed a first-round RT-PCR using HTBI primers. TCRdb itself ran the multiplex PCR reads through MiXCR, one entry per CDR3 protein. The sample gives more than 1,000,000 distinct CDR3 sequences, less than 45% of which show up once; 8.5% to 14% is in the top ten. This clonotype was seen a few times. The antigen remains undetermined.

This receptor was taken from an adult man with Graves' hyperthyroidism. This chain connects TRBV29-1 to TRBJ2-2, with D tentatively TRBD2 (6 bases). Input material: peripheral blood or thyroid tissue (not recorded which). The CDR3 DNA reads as TGCAGCGTTGGGCAGGGAGGGAACACCGGGGAGCTGTTTTTT. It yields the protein CSVGQGGNTGELFF.